This T cell receptor beta chain was identified in a study of CD4 T cells in relation to SARS-CoV-2 and coronaviruses. Study-level information: Shared crossreactive spike epitopes were mapped to their HLA restriction.

Germline-derived CDR1 and CDR2 are MNHEY and SMNVEV (reference sequence). This CDR3 spans 19 amino acids. Losses at the gene ends were 0 bases for V and 3 bases for J; bases not matched to a gene: 8. In the case of this clone: Its antigen is not identified.

Sequenced by immunoSEQ multiplex PCR; TCRdb stores in-frame clones only, minus some. The data hold about 12,000 clones, with 69% observed a single time. CD4+ T cells from unexposed donors were obtained before the COVID-19 pandemic (2011-2018). After roughly 9 days of culture, CD4+ T cells were isolated. Cells permitting, SARS-CoV-2 S/N and four cold-coronavirus spikes were tested on unexposed-donor CD4+ T cells. The chain joins TRBV27 to TRBJ2-1; 13 bases are shared with TRBD2. The material sequenced was CD4+ T cells from PBMCs, cultured in vitro. The source of this sequence is a human donor in good health. Here the CDR3 reads CASSLSMRTSGRVYNEQFF. Here the CDR3 DNA reads TGTGCCAGCAGTTTATCGATGAGGACTAGCGGGAGAGTCTACAATGAGCAGTTCTTC.